This T cell receptor (beta chain) appears in the sequencing data of a study of blood T cell repertoires in COVID-19. The table came from immunoSEQ multiplex PCR; TCRdb's copy has only in-frame clones and leaves some out. The profile shows about 270,000 clones, about nine tenths of them singletons. Trimming pared 0 bases from V and 1 base from J, leaving 17 bases between. Germline V lookup: CDR1 SGDLS, CDR2 YYNGEE. The CDR3 spans 18 residues. The receptor was isolated from an older woman who had recovered from COVID-19. The V gene is TRBV9, the J gene TRBJ2-1, with D unclear. The sample taken for sequencing was PBMCs or T cells enriched from blood (not recorded which). CDR3 DNA sequence: TGTGCCAGCAGCGTAGCTACTGGAGCGCTAGGATCCTACAATGAGCAGTTCTTC. This encodes CASSVATGALGSYNEQFF.